Below, 14 T cell receptor beta chains from the same sample are listed, as sequenced in a study of control samples from healthy donors and cancer patients. Sequencing used immunoSEQ multiplex PCR; TCRdb keeps in-frame clones, though not all of them. The listing records some 180,000 clones. The sample was blood. All receptors derive from a woman aged 25 to 39 in good health.

This chain connects TRBV29-1 to TRBJ1-5; D is perhaps TRBD1 (5 bases). V gave up 6 bases and J gave up 5 bases, with 11 bases separating them. This CDR3 is 12 amino acids long. The germline V gene encodes CDR1 SQVTM and CDR2 ANQGSEA. CDR3 coding DNA: TGCAGCGTAGGAGCCAGGGATCAGCCCCAGCATTTT. Translation: CSVGARDQPQHF. The complete variable domain, with remaining parts taken from reference TRBV29-1 and TRBJ1-5, reads SAVISQKPSRDICQRGTSLTIQCQVDSQVTMMFWYRQQPGQSLTLIATANQGSEATYESGFVIDKFPISRPNLTFSTLTVSNMSPEDSSIYLCSVGARDQPQHFGDGTRLSIL.

This chain uses TRBV19 with TRBJ2-3; weak D call: TRBD2 (5 bases). Per germline, CDR1 LNHDA and CDR2 SQIVND (reference sequence). The CDR3 has 16 residues. V was trimmed by 1 base and J by 4 bases, leaving 15 bases between them. For the CDR3, the DNA is TGTGCCAGTAGTATAGGAGGGTCTGAGCTCGCAGATACGCAGTATTTT. It codes for CASSIGGSELADTQYF.

The V gene is TRBV5-6, the J gene TRBJ2-3; D is ambiguous. Trimming took 0 bases from V and 0 from J, leaving 11 bases between them. The CDR3 runs 16 residues. Germline V CDR1 and CDR2: SGHDT, YYEEEE. The CDR3 DNA follows: TGTGCCAGCAGCTTGGCCTGGGGATCTAGCACAGATACGCAGTATTTT. Translating it yields CASSLAWGSSTDTQYF.

As DNA, the CDR3 is TGTGCCAGCAGCTGGACAGGGAACCTCGGCTACACCTTC. Translation: CASSWTGNLGYTF. The V and J genes are TRBV5-6 and TRBJ1-2; 8 positions match TRBD1. This CDR3 comprises 13 residues. V shed 3 bases and J 8 bases; nucleotides not matched to a gene: 6. CDR1 and CDR2 (germline): SGHDT, YYEEEE. Based on the CDR3 plus reference TRBV5-6 and TRBJ1-2, the full variable domain is DAGVTQSPTHLIKTRGQQVTLRCSPKSGHDTVSWYQQALGQGPQFIFQYYEEEERQRGNFPDRFSGHQFPNYSSELNVNALLLGDSALYLCASSWTGNLGYTFGSGTRLTVV.

The V gene is TRBV11-1, the J gene TRBJ2-1; 8 bases align to TRBD1. J lost 7 bases, V lost 5 bases, and 7 bases had no gene match. Per germline, CDR1 SGHAT and CDR2 FQDESV (reference sequence). The CDR3 sequence is 14 residues long. CDR3 nucleotides: TGTGCCAGCAGCCAGGACAGGGTTACAAATGAGCAGTTCTTC. Residues: CASSQDRVTNEQFF.

CDR3 loop: CASSREGGRGSYEQYF. The CDR3 DNA is TGCGCCAGCAGCCGCGAAGGAGGGAGGGGATCCTACGAGCAGTACTTC. V gene TRBV4-1 combines with J gene TRBJ2-7; TRBD2 aligns across 7 bases. Trimming took 4 bases from V and 1 from J; bases not matched to a gene: 10. The CDR3 loop spans 16 amino acids. Germline CDR1 reads MGHRA; CDR2 reads YSYEKL.

The chain carries TRBV6-1 and TRBJ1-1, with unresolved D. This CDR3 has 13 residues. The V gene's germline CDR1 is MNHNS and CDR2 SASEGT. V lost 0 bases, J lost 3 bases, and 5 bases lay in between. In DNA form, the CDR3 reads TGTGCCAGCAGTGAAGCTCGGTACACTGAAGCTTTCTTT. Its translation is CASSEARYTEAFF.

Note on this clone: The CDR3 does not end in the conserved phenylalanine or tryptophan, so this is likely a read error. The DNA is left out, because the CDR3 cannot be placed on it with certainty; the CDR3 is given as TCRdb lists it. This rearrangement joins TRBV2 to TRBJ2-7; the table's TRBD2 call for D was not verified on the DNA. Germline V lookup: CDR1 SNHLY, CDR2 FYNNEI. Both ends counted, the CDR3 spans 11 residues. CDR3 region: CASSEASTSSC.

The chain employs TRBV4-1 and TRBJ1-5; D gene ambiguous. This CDR3 region has 17 residues. V lost 3 bases to trimming and J lost 2 bases, with 17 bases between them. Germline V gives CDR1 MGHRA, CDR2 YSYEKL. CDR3: CASSQGFRVMGNQPQHF. CDR3 nucleotides: TGCGCCAGCAGCCAGGGTTTCCGGGTGATGGGCAATCAGCCCCAGCATTTT.

The chain recombines TRBV6-4 with TRBJ2-3, with D perhaps TRBD1 (6 bases). Trimming pared 6 bases from V and 4 bases from J, leaving 14 bases between. This CDR3 comprises 14 residues. Germline lookup yields CDR1 MRHNA and CDR2 SNTAGT. In DNA form, the CDR3 reads TGTGCCAGCAGACCCACAGGGACGGCAGATACGCAGTATTTT. Residues: CASRPTGTADTQYF.

The chain is built from TRBV5-1 and TRBJ2-5; 15 nucleotides align to TRBD2. The trim removed 4 bases at V and 4 bases at J, leaving 5 bases unmatched. The germline V gene has CDR1 SGHRS and CDR2 YFSETQ. The CDR3 has 16 residues. In nucleotides, the CDR3 is TGCGCCAGCAGCCCGGGACTAGCGGGGGGACGAGAGACCCAGTACTTC. The encoded protein is CASSPGLAGGRETQYF.

This CDR3 reads CASSRDPTGEQYF. CDR3 bases: TGTGCCAGCAGCCGGGATCCTACTGGCGAGCAGTACTTC. This chain connects TRBV12-3 or TRBV12-4 to TRBJ2-7; D perhaps matches TRBD2 (5 bases). The CDR3 totals 13 residues. The ends were cut back, 6 bases at V and 6 bases at J, with 15 bases in the middle.

The chain couples TRBV7-9 to TRBJ1-2; D not certain. Germline CDR1 is SEHNR and CDR2 is FQNEAQ (reference sequence). CDR3 length equals 16 residues. Trimming removed 1 base at V and 4 bases at J, with 16 bases between. The CDR3 loop is CASSLGTIVGFYGYTF. Here the CDR3 DNA reads TGTGCCAGCAGCTTAGGTACAATCGTTGGATTCTATGGCTACACCTTC.

In DNA form, the CDR3 reads TGCGCCAGCAGCTTGGGACTAGCGGGGACCGGGGAGCTGTTTTTT. It encodes CASSLGLAGTGELFF. The chain employs TRBV5-1 and TRBJ2-2; 11 bases line up with TRBD2. Germline assignment: CDR1 SGHRS and CDR2 YFSETQ. The V segment lost 0 bases and the J segment 5 bases; nucleotides outside the gene matches: 0. The CDR3 consists of 15 residues.